The 27 T cell receptor beta chains listed next were all sequenced from one sample in a study of shared clonotypes between healthy human individuals. The data were produced by immunoSEQ multiplex PCR, yet TCRdb's version contains in-frame clones alone and is incomplete. The table shows 1.5 million to 2.5 million clones, with about 95% occurring only once. It was CD45RO-negative cells, positively selected for CCR7, that made up naive CD8 cells, with terminally differentiated effector memory CD45RA+ cells excluded. The sample was naive CD8+ T cells sorted from blood. The receptors here all came from a young man in good health.

The genes are TRBV19 and TRBJ1-1, with TRBD1 as a possible D gene (5 bases). The V and J ends lost 5 bases and 6 bases respectively, with 16 bases between them. CDR3 size: 14 residues. The V gene's germline CDR1 is LNHDA and CDR2 SQIVND (reference sequence). CDR3 in amino acids: CASSVAHGTPEAFF. CDR3 in DNA: TGTGCCAGTAGTGTTGCCCATGGGACGCCTGAAGCTTTCTTT.

This clone was found once. This rearrangement joins TRBV6-1 to TRBJ2-1, with D uncertain. The V and J ends lost 4 bases and 5 bases respectively, with 12 bases between them. The CDR3 runs 14 residues. Germline V gene sequence: CDR1 MNHNS, CDR2 SASEGT. The CDR3 protein is CASSGLDFNNEQFF. CDR3 bases: TGTGCCAGCAGTGGGCTTGATTTTAACAATGAGCAGTTCTTC.

The chain combines TRBV7-9 with TRBJ1-2; TRBD1 might be the D (6 bases). V was pared by 1 base and J by 4 bases, with 13 bases between. CDR3 length equals 15 residues. The V gene's germline CDR1 is SEHNR and CDR2 FQNEAQ (reference sequence). CDR3 loop: CASSLEGEGGYGYTF. CDR3 coding DNA: TGTGCCAGCAGCTTAGAAGGAGAGGGGGGCTATGGCTACACCTTC.

This clone was picked up one time. The chain has TRBV6-5 and TRBJ2-3, with a weak D call TRBD1 (5 bases). The CDR3 is made up of 13 amino acids. Trimming pared 2 bases from V and 4 bases from J, leaving 7 bases between. Germline V gene lookup returns CDR1 MNHEY and CDR2 SVGAGI. CDR3 protein: CASSYRGADTQYF. The CDR3 nucleotides are TGTGCCAGCAGTTACAGGGGCGCAGATACGCAGTATTTT.

The genes are TRBV13 and TRBJ2-3; D may be TRBD2 (7 bases). The CDR3 is 19 amino acids. Per the germline V gene, CDR1 is PRHDT and CDR2 is FYEKMQ (reference sequence). Trimming took off 4 bases at V and 1 base at J, with 24 bases between the two ends. This CDR3 is CASSSPDHRGAFGTDTQYF. The DNA for the CDR3 is TGTGCCAGCAGCTCACCCGATCACCGGGGGGCCTTTGGCACAGATACGCAGTATTTT.

V is TRBV5-1 and J is TRBJ2-1; 11 bases are shared with TRBD2. V trimming: 1 base; J trimming: 7 bases; junction bases outside the gene matches: 16. There are 19 residues in the CDR3. The V gene's germline CDR1 is SGHRS and CDR2 YFSETQ. The CDR3 spells CASSLRTGVSGRARNEQFF. Written as DNA, the CDR3 is TGCGCCAGCAGCTTGCGGACAGGGGTTAGCGGGAGGGCAAGGAATGAGCAGTTCTTC.

V is TRBV10-3 and J is TRBJ2-7, with D unclear. Germline CDR1 is ENHRY and CDR2 is SYGVKD. The CDR3 runs 14 residues. Trimming cost V 2 bases and J 3 bases, with 11 bases left between them. For the CDR3, the DNA is TGTGCCATCAGTGAGGTAAACAGACACTACGAGCAGTACTTC. Its translation is CAISEVNRHYEQYF.

The rearrangement joins TRBV28 to TRBJ1-4, with 7 bases fitting TRBD1. This CDR3 has 14 amino acids. Per the germline V gene, CDR1 is MDHEN and CDR2 is SYDVKM. The V and J ends lost 6 bases and 8 bases, in that order; junction bases with no gene match: 9. CDR3 in DNA: TGTGCCAGCAGAGGGGACAGTCTGGACGAAAAACTGTTTTTT. It translates to CASRGDSLDEKLFF.

Comment on this clone: This CDR3 is also generated by other DNA sequences in the sample. V usage is TRBV27 and J usage is TRBJ2-1, with D tentatively TRBD2 (6 bases). Germline values: CDR1 MNHEY, CDR2 SMNVEV (reference sequence). The CDR3 runs 14 residues. V lost 5 bases and J 2 bases, leaving 10 bases between the germline ends. The CDR3 region has the DNA TGTGCCAGCAGTCTGCGGGGAACCTACAATGAGCAGTTCTTC. Translation gives CASSLRGTYNEQFF.

As for this clone: Within the sample, other DNA sequences also encode this same CDR3. The chain combines TRBV9 with TRBJ2-3, with D uncertain. The CDR3 extends over 13 amino acids. Trimming shortened V by 4 bases and J by 1 base, and 7 bases separated the two germline ends. Germline V gene lookup returns CDR1 SGDLS and CDR2 YYNGEE. In DNA, the CDR3 is TGTGCCAGCAGCCCCCCCCGCACAGATACGCAGTATTTT. Its translation: CASSPPRTDTQYF.

The chain uses TRBV5-8 and TRBJ1-1; D unclear. CDR3 size: 10 residues. V was trimmed by 3 bases and J by 7 bases, leaving 4 bases between them. The V gene's germline CDR1 is SGHTS and CDR2 YDEGEE. The CDR3 DNA reads TGTGCCAGCAGCTGGGGTGAAGCTTTCTTT. This sequence encodes CASSWGEAFF.

Concerning this clone: This sample includes further DNA sequences coding for the same CDR3. The chain joins TRBV27 to TRBJ2-7; 7 positions match TRBD1. CDR3 length equals 12 residues. Germline assignment: CDR1 MNHEY and CDR2 SMNVEV (reference sequence). V shed 6 bases, J shed 6 bases, and the junction held 5 bases outside the gene matches. The DNA for the CDR3 is TGTGCCAGCAGGACAGGGCTGGGCGAGCAGTACTTC. As protein: CASRTGLGEQYF.

The chain links TRBV5-6 to TRBJ1-1, with D unresolved. This CDR3 has 15 amino acids. Germline V gene lookup returns CDR1 SGHDT and CDR2 YYEEEE. The V end was cut by 0 bases, the J end by 5 bases, with 14 bases between. In DNA, the CDR3 is TGTGCCAGCAGCTTGGGTTGGGGAAAAAGGACTGAAGCTTTCTTT. Protein product: CASSLGWGKRTEAFF.

The V call is TRBV6-6, the J call TRBJ2-7; D unresolved. This CDR3 has 13 residues. V was cut by 7 bases and J by 7 bases, with 17 bases left in between. The germline V gene encodes CDR1 MNHNY and CDR2 SVGAGI (reference sequence). The CDR3, as DNA: TGTGCCAGCATTGCGTCCAGGTTGGATGAGCAGTACTTC. Translation: CASIASRLDEQYF.

The chain has TRBV7-8 and TRBJ1-4, with no clear D. The CDR3 runs to 13 residues. The V end lost 5 bases, the J end lost 10 bases, and 14 bases lay between the germline ends. Looked up from germline, CDR1 is SGHVS and CDR2 is FQNEAQ. CDR3 region: CASSPLGVGKLFF. Here the CDR3 DNA reads TGTGCCAGCAGCCCCCTTGGGGTTGGAAAACTGTTTTTT.

The genes are TRBV5-1 and TRBJ1-1; 10 bases are shared with TRBD1. This CDR3 contains 15 residues. From germline, CDR1 is SGHRS and CDR2 YFSETQ. V shed 6 bases, J shed 7 bases, and the junction held 12 bases outside the gene matches. In DNA, the CDR3 is TGCGCCAGCATGTATGGGACAGGGGCCTTTGATGAAGCTTTCTTT. Amino acid sequence: CASMYGTGAFDEAFF.

This chain joins TRBV2 and TRBJ2-7, with D possibly TRBD1 on 5 matching bases. V lost 3 bases and J 2 bases, leaving 8 bases between the germline ends. CDR1 is SNHLY, CDR2 FYNNEI, per germline. This CDR3 region has 13 residues. The CDR3 region has the DNA TGTGCCAGCAGTGAGGGGCCAGCCTACGAGCAGTACTTC. Protein product: CASSEGPAYEQYF. The variable domain in full, with the rest retrieved from reference TRBV2 and TRBJ2-7, is EPEVTQTPSHQVTQMGQEVILRCVPISNHLYFYWYRQILGQKVEFLVSFYNNEISEKSEIFDDQFSVERPDGSNFTLKIRSTKLEDSAMYFCASSEGPAYEQYFGPGTRLTVT.

The chain uses TRBV9 and TRBJ1-5; TRBD1 aligns across 8 bases. The J segment lost 6 bases and the V segment lost 4 bases, leaving 6 bases of the junction unmatched. Per the germline V gene, CDR1 is SGDLS and CDR2 is YYNGEE. This CDR3 is built from 14 residues. The chain's CDR3 is CASSPSGGSQPQHF. The CDR3 bases are TGTGCCAGCAGCCCTTCAGGGGGCAGTCAGCCCCAGCATTTT.

The gene calls are TRBV7-9 and TRBJ1-3; D is ambiguous. Germline CDR1 and CDR2: SEHNR and FQNEAQ (reference sequence). Deletions cut 1 base from V and 2 bases from J, with 12 bases between. CDR3 size: 16 residues. The CDR3 DNA sequence: TGTGCCAGCAGCTTAGTGGGCAGTCTTGCTGGAAACACCATATATTTT. Translation: CASSLVGSLAGNTIYF.

The rearrangement links TRBV7-9 to TRBJ1-1; D gene ambiguous. Germline CDR1 reads SEHNR; CDR2 reads FQNEAQ (reference sequence). Trimming stripped 5 bases from V and 2 bases from J, with 9 bases between. The CDR3 is 13 amino acids. In DNA, the CDR3 is TGTGCCAGCAGCCCCTCAACTAACACTGAAGCTTTCTTT. Translation gives CASSPSTNTEAFF.

CDR3 DNA: TGTGCCAGCAGAGCCGATTGGCCGCCCTATGGCTACACCTTC. Its protein product is CASRADWPPYGYTF. V gene TRBV6-4 combines with J gene TRBJ1-2; D not certain. This CDR3 is built from 14 residues. The V end lost 6 bases, the J end lost 4 bases, and 15 bases lay between the germline ends. Germline values: CDR1 MRHNA, CDR2 SNTAGT.

The chain is built from TRBV4-1 and TRBJ2-3; the D gene could be TRBD1 or TRBD2 (5 bases each). The CDR3 loop spans 15 amino acids. In germline, CDR1 is MGHRA, CDR2 YSYEKL. Trimming took 4 bases from V and 6 from J, leaving 17 bases between them. The CDR3 DNA sequence: TGCGCCAGCAGCCTCCGACTATCCGAGGGGGATACGCAGTATTTT. Protein: CASSLRLSEGDTQYF.

This chain uses TRBV11-2 with TRBJ2-7; TRBD2 matches at 9 bases. The CDR3 length is 15 residues. CDR1 is SGHAT and CDR2 is FQNNGV in the germline V gene. Trimming at V came to 1 base and at J to 3 bases, leaving 4 bases not matched to a gene. CDR3 DNA: TGTGCCAGCAGCTTAGCCAGCGGGGGGATCTACGAGCAGTACTTC. Translated: CASSLASGGIYEQYF. Combining the CDR3 with reference TRBV11-2 and TRBJ2-7 gives the whole variable domain EAGVAQSPRYKIIEKRQSVAFWCNPISGHATLYWYQQILGQGPKLLIQFQNNGVVDDSQLPKDRFSAERLKGVDSTLKIQPAKLEDSAVYLCASSLASGGIYEQYFGPGTRLTVT.

The J gene is TRBJ2-2, the V gene TRBV4-1; TRBD2 is a possible D gene (6 bases). Germline assignment: CDR1 MGHRA and CDR2 YSYEKL. V lost 4 bases and J 7 bases, leaving 13 bases between the germline ends. The CDR3 is made up of 14 amino acids. CDR3 loop: CASSPRPGGGELFF. The CDR3 nucleotides read TGCGCCAGCAGCCCCCGTCCCGGGGGCGGGGAGCTGTTTTTT.

The chain joins TRBV2 to TRBJ2-3, with 7 nucleotides matching TRBD2. Unmatched junction bases numbered 6, after V lost 5 bases and J lost 1 base. The CDR3 is made up of 15 amino acids. Germline CDR1 SNHLY, CDR2 FYNNEI. In DNA form, the CDR3 reads TGTGCCAGCAGTTGGCTCGCGGGGGGCACAGATACGCAGTATTTT. This encodes CASSWLAGGTDTQYF.

The V gene is TRBV19, the J gene TRBJ2-7; the match to TRBD1 covers 7 bases. With 8 bases clipped from V and 0 bases from J, the junction kept 7 bases outside the gene matches. The CDR3 loop spans 14 amino acids. The germline V gene has CDR1 LNHDA and CDR2 SQIVND (reference sequence). DNA for the CDR3: TGTGCCAGTTCAACAGGGGTCGGCTCCTACGAGCAGTACTTC. Translating it yields CASSTGVGSYEQYF.

The V call is TRBV2, the J call TRBJ2-7, with unresolved D. Trimming took off 9 bases at V and 5 bases at J, with 20 bases between the two ends. CDR1 and CDR2 (germline): SNHLY, FYNNEI. The CDR3 runs 14 residues. The CDR3 DNA is TGTGCCAGTCTACGGACGCCGACGTTAGACGAGCAGTACTTC. This sequence encodes CASLRTPTLDEQYF.